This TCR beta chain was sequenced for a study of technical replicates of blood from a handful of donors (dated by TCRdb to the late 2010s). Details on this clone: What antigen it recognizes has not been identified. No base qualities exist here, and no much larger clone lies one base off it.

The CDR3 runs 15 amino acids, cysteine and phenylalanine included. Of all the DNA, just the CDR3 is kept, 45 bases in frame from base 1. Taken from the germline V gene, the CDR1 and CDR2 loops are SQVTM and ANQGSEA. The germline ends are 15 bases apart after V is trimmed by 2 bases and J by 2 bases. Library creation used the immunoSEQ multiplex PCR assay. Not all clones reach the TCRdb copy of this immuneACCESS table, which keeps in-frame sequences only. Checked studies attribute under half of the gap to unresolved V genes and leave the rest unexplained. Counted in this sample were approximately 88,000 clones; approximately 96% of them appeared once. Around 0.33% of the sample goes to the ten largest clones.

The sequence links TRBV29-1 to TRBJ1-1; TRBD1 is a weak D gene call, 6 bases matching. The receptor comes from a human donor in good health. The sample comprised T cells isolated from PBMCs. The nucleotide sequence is TGCAGCGTTGAACGGGGCGCCAGGGGAAACACTGAAGCTTTCTTT. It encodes CSVERGARGNTEAFF.